This T cell receptor beta chain was identified in a study of monozygotic twins with inflammatory bowel disease. Germline V gene lookup returns CDR1 SGHTA and CDR2 FQGNSA. The CDR3 consists of 14 residues. The RNA usage for each TCR library was roughly 3.5 ug of total RNA. The template-switching step introduced UMIs that carried a 6-nucleotide sample barcode. From the 5' RACE reads, TCRdb lists one entry per CDR3 protein and no DNA. The listing contains around 450,000 distinct CDR3 sequences. As regards this clonotype: Antigen unknown.

Study-level results: Other individuals had fewer clonotypes in common with IBD patients than with healthy twins, especially with disease activity.

Researchers collected approximately 2.7 ml of blood per donor. This clonotype originated in a human donor with ulcerative colitis or Crohn's disease, or a healthy co-twin of an affected twin (not recorded which). The chain links TRBV7-2 to TRBJ2-7; TCRdb's assignment of TRBD2 cannot be checked, as there is no DNA. Input material: blood. The CDR3 sequence: CASSSALEGYEQYF.